The clone carrying this T cell receptor beta chain came up once. As yet, its antigen is unknown. At one boundary the junction diverges from the germline segment, which might be a read error. This CDR3 is built from 10 residues. CDR1 is MNHNS and CDR2 is SASEGT in the germline V gene. The entry originates in a study of long-term antiretroviral therapy in people with HIV. General study points: HIV repertoires spanned narrower CDR3 length ranges than controls. Neither ART adherence, viral resistance nor therapy changes were documented. Regardless of time point, clones expanded before ART dominated the repertoire.

immunoSEQ v3.0 was run at survey level. Generated by immunoSEQ multiplex PCR, the TCRdb table keeps only in-frame clones and is missing some. Of 30,000 to 50,000 clones in the sample, approximately 87% were seen once. The material sequenced was unsorted PBMCs, taken 1.2 years after starting antiretroviral therapy. The chain combines TRBV6-1 with TRBJ2-4, with D uncertain. This sequence was found in a woman aged 45-65 years with HIV. The CDR3 spells CASSSDKRDF. The CDR3 DNA reads TGTGCCAGCAGTAGCGACAAAAGGGACTTC.